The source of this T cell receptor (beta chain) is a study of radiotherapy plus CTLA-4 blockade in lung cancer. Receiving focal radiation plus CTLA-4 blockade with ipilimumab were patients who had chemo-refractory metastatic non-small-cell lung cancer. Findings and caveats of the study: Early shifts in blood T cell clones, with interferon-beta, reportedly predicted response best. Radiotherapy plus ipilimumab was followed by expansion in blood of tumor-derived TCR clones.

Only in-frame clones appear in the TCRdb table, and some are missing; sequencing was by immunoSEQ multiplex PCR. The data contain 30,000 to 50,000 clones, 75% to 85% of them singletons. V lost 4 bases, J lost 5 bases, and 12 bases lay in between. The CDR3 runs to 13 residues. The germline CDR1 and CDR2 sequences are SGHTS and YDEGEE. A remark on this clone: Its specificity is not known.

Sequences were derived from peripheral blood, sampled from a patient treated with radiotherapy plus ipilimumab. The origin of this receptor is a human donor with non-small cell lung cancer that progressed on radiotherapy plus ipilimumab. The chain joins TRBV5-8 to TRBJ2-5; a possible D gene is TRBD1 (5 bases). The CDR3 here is CASSGRVQETQYF. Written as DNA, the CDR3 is TGTGCCAGCAGCGGCAGGGTCCAGGAGACCCAGTACTTC.